The clone carrying this TCR beta chain came up many times. What it binds is not known. This sample is drawn from a study of CD8 T cells in ankylosing spondylitis. Findings and limits, study-wide: A TCR beta motif of roughly eight highly homologous variants seemed to mark ankylosing spondylitis blood. Previously reported in reactive arthritis synovial fluid and blood were some of the motif variants. Disease-linked clones bore a CD8+ phenotype, appearing relatively rarely in peripheral blood.

Germline V gives CDR1 SGHKS, CDR2 YYEKEE (reference sequence). This CDR3 has 16 amino acids. The trim removed 5 bases at V and 5 bases at J, leaving 10 bases unmatched. Quantitative 5'-RACE was performed with molecular barcodes, and it yielded the TCR beta libraries. TCRdb called the 5' RACE reads again in MiXCR, with one record for every CDR3 protein. Here the sample spans 150,000 to 200,000 distinct CDR3 sequences, around a tenth being singletons. The gene calls are TRBV5-5 and TRBJ2-2, with 9 bases identical to TRBD1. The receptor was isolated from a male donor with ankylosing spondylitis or in good health (not recorded which). Sequencing input: blood, either unsorted or a sorted T cell fraction (not recorded which). CDR3 sequence reads: CASSSGQGRMTGELFF. CDR3 DNA: TGTGCCAGCAGTTCCGGACAGGGGAGGATGACCGGGGAGCTGTTTTTT.